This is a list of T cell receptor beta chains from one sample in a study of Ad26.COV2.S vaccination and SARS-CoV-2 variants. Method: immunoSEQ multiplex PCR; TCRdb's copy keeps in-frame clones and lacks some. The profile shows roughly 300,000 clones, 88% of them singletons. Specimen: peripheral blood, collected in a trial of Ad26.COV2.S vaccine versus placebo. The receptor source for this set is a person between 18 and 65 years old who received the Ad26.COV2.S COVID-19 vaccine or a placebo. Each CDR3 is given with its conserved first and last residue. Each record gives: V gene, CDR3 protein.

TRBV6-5,CASSYSRWGRVTEAFF
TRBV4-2,CASSQASGGSPLHF
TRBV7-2,CASSLEGLDTGELFF
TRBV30,CAWSTTPVGTF
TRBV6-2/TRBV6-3,CASSRDEKDTQYF
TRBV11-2,CASSRVQETQYF
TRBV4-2,CASSQPGNFGETQYF
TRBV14,CASSLGLAGGVSYEQYF
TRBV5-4,CASSLTGSYGYTF
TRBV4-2,CASSQDRASYEAFF
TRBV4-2,CASSQGGQPQHF
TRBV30,CAWSHTGGRGAQPQHF
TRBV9,CASSVEWGRAPELFF
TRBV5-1,CASSSKGADNSPLHF
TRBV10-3,CAISDSTAVYNSPLHF
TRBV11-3,CASSSHPSGELFF
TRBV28,CASSLLTGTGDTQYF
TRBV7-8,CASSLRTGFRSGYTF
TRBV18,CASSLTGDRTGELFF
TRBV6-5,CASRTPLGQIGGYTF
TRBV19,CASTNWRGSDTIYF
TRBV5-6,CASSPTLTGIRDYGYTF
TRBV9,CASSVAGQHEQFF